Listed below are T cell receptor beta chains from one sample, sequenced in a study of Graves' ophthalmopathy and Graves' hyperthyroidism. A single record per CDR3 protein comes from TCRdb applying MiXCR to the multiplex PCR reads. The sample consists of about 390,000 distinct CDR3 sequences, approximately 15% of them appearing once. The sequencing input was peripheral blood. The receptors originated from a woman aged 18-35 years with stable Graves' hyperthyroidism. Each CDR3 is given with its conserved first and last residue.

TRBV19	TRBJ1-6	CASSTAGGHNSPLHF
TRBV7-3	TRBJ1-1	CASSGGHGNTEAFF
TRBV19	TRBJ1-2	CASNRDRSYGYTF
TRBV11-3	TRBJ1-1	CASSLGRRGGTGGSRGEAFF
TRBV6-2/TRBV6-3	TRBJ2-7	CASSYAGGDSYEQYF
TRBV7-2	TRBJ1-6	CASSLVGRDESPLHF
TRBV19	TRBJ2-2	CASSIDPGIVGPGELFF
TRBV10-3	TRBJ1-1	CAIRGGGGNTEAFF
TRBV19	TRBJ2-5	CASSMFGEETQYF
TRBV6-2/TRBV6-3	TRBJ1-2	CASSYSPQLGNGYTF
TRBV9	TRBJ2-3	CACSVGRGTSTDTQYF
TRBV13	TRBJ1-1	CASSLRGGDGNTEAFF
TRBV5-4	TRBJ1-1	CASTLRGMNTEAFF
TRBV27	TRBJ1-1	CASSLFRGAEAFF
TRBV12-3/TRBV12-4	TRBJ1-1	CASSPRTGGNTEAFF
TRBV2	TRBJ1-2	CASSAGQGRNYGYTF
TRBV6-5	TRBJ2-5	CASSYGGWETQYF
TRBV4-2	TRBJ1-1	CASSLWTGGGNTEAFF
TRBV28	TRBJ1-3	CASSLTGNTIYF
TRBV7-2	TRBJ1-2	CASSFLGQINYGYTF
TRBV24-1	TRBJ1-2	CATQDGYSPPTF
TRBV11-2	TRBJ1-5	CASSLGGTGGNQPQHF
TRBV6-5	TRBJ1-2	CASSYIGQGVDGYTF
TRBV9	TRBJ2-5	CASSVGTTRKRETQYF
TRBV7-9	TRBJ1-1	CASGLGRGLSTEAFF
TRBV7-2	TRBJ1-5	CASRKWGGHQPQHF
TRBV6-5	TRBJ1-1	CASTSGTSTEAFF
TRBV5-1	TRBJ2-7	CASSLTATVWEQYF
TRBV7-8	TRBJ1-1	CASSLAGGGQAFF
TRBV7-8	TRBJ1-5	CASSSLGFHQPQHF
TRBV25-1	TRBJ1-1	CASSETTGAPTEAFF
TRBV12-3/TRBV12-4	TRBJ2-7	CASSSSGTEYEQYF